The next 16 T cell receptor beta chains were all read from a single sample in a study of blood T cell repertoires in COVID-19. Data came from immunoSEQ multiplex PCR; TCRdb stores just in-frame clones and leaves some out. In the table there are just over 650,000 clones, approximately 90% of which are singletons. The sample comprised peripheral blood. These receptors came from a woman younger than 30 with acute or convalescent COVID-19.

The V call is TRBV10-3, the J call TRBJ1-1, with 9 bases identical to TRBD1. The CDR3 runs to 15 residues. J gave up 0 bases and V 5 bases, and 4 bases lay outside the gene matches. The germline V gene encodes CDR1 ENHRY and CDR2 SYGVKD. The CDR3 DNA sequence: TGTGCCATCAGTTCAGGACAGGGGATGAACACTGAAGCTTTCTTT. This translates into CAISSGQGMNTEAFF.

The genes are TRBV12-3 or TRBV12-4 and TRBJ1-1; D perhaps matches TRBD1 (6 bases). The CDR3 is made up of 13 amino acids. V was cut by 2 bases and J by 4 bases, with 8 bases left in between. The CDR3 DNA follows: TGTGCCAGCAGTTTAAGGGGGTCCACTGAAGCTTTCTTT. Its protein is CASSLRGSTEAFF.

The chain joins TRBV24-1 to TRBJ1-2; D uncertain. Germline-derived CDR1 and CDR2 are KGHDR and SFDVKD. The CDR3 runs 14 residues. Trimming pared 3 bases from V and 4 bases from J, leaving 11 bases between. The CDR3 DNA follows: TGTGCCACCAGTGATGTACAGTCCCCCTATGGCTACACCTTC. Its translation is CATSDVQSPYGYTF.

This sequence joins TRBV9 and TRBJ1-6; D ambiguous. V was trimmed by 4 bases and J by 5 bases, leaving 7 bases between them. The CDR3 totals 13 residues. Germline V gene lookup returns CDR1 SGDLS and CDR2 YYNGEE. This CDR3 reads CASSPGDNSPLHF. CDR3 bases: TGTGCCAGCAGCCCCGGGGATAATTCACCCCTCCACTTT.

V is TRBV10-1 and J is TRBJ1-1, with a possible D match to TRBD1 (5 bases). Germline CDR1 is WNHNN and CDR2 is SYGVQD (reference sequence). Deletions cut 7 bases from V and 0 bases from J, with 18 bases between. The CDR3 runs to 16 residues. The CDR3 is CASKNPVRGMNTEAFF. The CDR3 bases are TGCGCCAGCAAGAATCCAGTTAGGGGCATGAACACTGAAGCTTTCTTT.

The rearrangement links TRBV6-6 to TRBJ2-3, with 10 bases identical to TRBD2. The CDR3 totals 16 residues. Germline CDR1 is MNHNY and CDR2 is SVGAGI (reference sequence). The V gene end was trimmed by 2 bases and the J gene end by 4 bases; junction bases not matched to a gene: 6. The CDR3 sequence is CASSYERGGSADTQYF. The DNA for the CDR3 is TGTGCCAGCAGTTACGAGCGGGGGGGATCGGCAGATACGCAGTATTTT.

The chain recombines TRBV6-1 with TRBJ1-1, with a tentative D call TRBD1 (6 bases). The CDR3 is 15 amino acids. Trimming stripped 2 bases from V and 1 base from J, with 11 bases between. Germline V CDR1 and CDR2: MNHNS, SASEGT. Here the CDR3 DNA reads TGTGCCAGCAGTGAACGGACAGCCAGGAACACTGAAGCTTTCTTT. Translation gives CASSERTARNTEAFF.

The chain has TRBV5-1 and TRBJ1-5; D is undetermined. Germline V gene lookup returns CDR1 SGHRS and CDR2 YFSETQ. V dropped 4 bases and J dropped 3 bases, with 11 bases sitting between them. The CDR3 has 14 residues. The DNA of the CDR3 is TGCGCCAGCAGCCTCTCGGGTCCCAATCAGCCCCAGCATTTT. It is translated as CASSLSGPNQPQHF. The entire variable domain, with the rest obtained from reference TRBV5-1 and TRBJ1-5, is as follows: KAGVTQTPRYLIKTRGQQVTLSCSPISGHRSVSWYQQTPGQGLQFLFEYFSETQRNKGNFPGRFSGRQFSNSRSEMNVSTLELGDSALYLCASSLSGPNQPQHFGDGTRLSIL.

The chain joins TRBV6-2 or TRBV6-3 to TRBJ2-3; possibly TRBD2 for D (5 bases). Germline V gene lookup returns CDR1 MNHEY and CDR2 SVGEGT. Trimming stripped 0 bases from V and 2 bases from J, with 18 bases between. CDR3 length: 18 amino acids. The CDR3 nucleotides are TGTGCCAGCAGTTACTCGATGTCGGACCCCGGGGACACAGATACGCAGTATTTT. It yields the protein CASSYSMSDPGDTDTQYF.

This chain uses TRBV5-6 with TRBJ1-4, with 9 bases fitting TRBD1. The CDR3 contains 13 residues. Trimming cost V 4 bases and J 8 bases; bases outside gene matches: 3. CDR1 is SGHDT, CDR2 YYEEEE, per germline. The CDR3 DNA follows: TGTGCCAGCAGCCAAGGGACAGGGGAAAAACTGTTTTTT. Its protein is CASSQGTGEKLFF.

This chain joins TRBV11-2 and TRBJ1-2; a possible D gene is TRBD1 (6 bases). The CDR3 contains 16 residues. Germline V gene sequence: CDR1 SGHAT, CDR2 FQNNGV. The germline V and J ends were trimmed by 7 bases and 2 bases, with 20 bases remaining between them. The CDR3 nucleotides read TGTGCCAGCACCGGTGTGGGGGGGGCGTACAACTATGGCTACACCTTC. It is translated as CASTGVGGAYNYGYTF.

The rearrangement uses TRBV3-1 (or the pseudogene TRBV3-2) and TRBJ1-4; TRBD1 agrees at 8 bases. V was clipped by 5 bases and J by 7 bases; unmatched bases: 6. The CDR3 totals 14 residues. Looked up from germline, CDR1 is LGHDT and CDR2 is YNNKEL (reference sequence). The CDR3 DNA reads as TGTGCCAGCAGCTACCAGGGGGCAGGTGAAAAACTGTTTTTT. This encodes CASSYQGAGEKLFF.

As concerns this clone: The sample carries other DNA sequences with the same CDR3. The chain joins TRBV27 to TRBJ1-5; TRBD1 is a possible D gene (5 bases). The CDR3 is made up of 13 amino acids. Trimming cost V 5 bases and J 7 bases, with 12 bases left between them. Per the germline V gene, CDR1 is MNHEY and CDR2 is SMNVEV (reference sequence). For the CDR3, the DNA is TGTGCCAGCAGTCGGGGACTGGGGCAGCCCCAGCATTTT. Amino acid sequence: CASSRGLGQPQHF.

The chain combines TRBV4-3 with TRBJ2-1; 8 bases align to TRBD2. This CDR3 contains 14 residues. V trimming: 3 bases; J trimming: 9 bases; junction bases outside the gene matches: 7. CDR1 is LGHNA, CDR2 YSLEER, per germline. CDR3 loop: CASSHGSTSAEQFF. In DNA form, the CDR3 reads TGCGCCAGCAGCCATGGATCGACTAGCGCTGAGCAGTTCTTC.

V gene TRBV9 combines with J gene TRBJ2-3; TRBD2 agrees at 7 bases. The ends lost 4 bases at V and 5 bases at J; junction bases unmatched: 4. The CDR3 has 13 amino acids. Per germline, CDR1 SGDLS and CDR2 YYNGEE. CDR3 sequence: CASSFRTRDTQYF. Here the CDR3 DNA reads TGTGCCAGCAGCTTTAGGACTAGAGATACGCAGTATTTT.

The chain couples TRBV2 to TRBJ2-3; D is possibly TRBD2 (6 bases). V lost 4 bases and J 2 bases, leaving 10 bases between the germline ends. From germline, CDR1 is SNHLY and CDR2 FYNNEI. This CDR3 contains 14 residues. The CDR3 region is CASSVTRTTDTQYF. CDR3 sequence (DNA): TGTGCCAGCAGTGTGACTAGGACCACAGATACGCAGTATTTT.